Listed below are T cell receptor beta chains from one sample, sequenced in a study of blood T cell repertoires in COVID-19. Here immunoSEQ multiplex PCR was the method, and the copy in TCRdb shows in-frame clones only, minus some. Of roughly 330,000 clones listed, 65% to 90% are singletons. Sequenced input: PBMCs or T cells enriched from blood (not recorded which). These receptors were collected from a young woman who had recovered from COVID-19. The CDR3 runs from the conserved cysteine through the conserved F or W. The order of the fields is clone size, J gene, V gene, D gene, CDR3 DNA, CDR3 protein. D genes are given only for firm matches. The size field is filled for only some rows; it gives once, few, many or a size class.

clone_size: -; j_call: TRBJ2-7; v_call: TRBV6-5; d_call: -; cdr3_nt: TGTGCCAGCAGTCAGCAGGGCTACAGCTCCTACGAGCAGTACTTC; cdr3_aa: CASSQQGYSSYEQYF
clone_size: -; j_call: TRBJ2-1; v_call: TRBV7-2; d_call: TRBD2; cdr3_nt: TGTGCCAGCAGCTTGCAAGGAAGCGGGGGGGCATATGAGCAGTTCTTC; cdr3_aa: CASSLQGSGGAYEQFF
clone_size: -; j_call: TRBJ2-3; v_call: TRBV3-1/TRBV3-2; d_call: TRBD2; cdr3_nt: TGTGCCAGCAGCCTCACTCGCGGGAGGGCGGATACGCAGTATTTT; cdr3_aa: CASSLTRGRADTQYF
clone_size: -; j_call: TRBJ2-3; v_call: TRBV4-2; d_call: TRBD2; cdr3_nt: TGTGCCAGCAGCCAAGATGGGACTAGCGGGATGACAGATACGCAGTATTTT; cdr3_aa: CASSQDGTSGMTDTQYF
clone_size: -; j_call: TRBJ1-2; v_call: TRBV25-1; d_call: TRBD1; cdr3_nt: TGTGCCAGCAGTGAAGGCGGACAGGCTACTAACTATGGCTACACCTTC; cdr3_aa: CASSEGGQATNYGYTF
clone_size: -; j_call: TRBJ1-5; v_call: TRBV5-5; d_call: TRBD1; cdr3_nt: TGTGCCAGCAGCTTAATCCCGACAGGGCCAAATCAGCCCCAGCATTTT; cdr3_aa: CASSLIPTGPNQPQHF
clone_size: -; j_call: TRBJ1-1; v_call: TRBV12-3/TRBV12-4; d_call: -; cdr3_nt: TGTGCCAGCAGTTTAGTTACAGCTGAAGCTTTCTTT; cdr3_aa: CASSLVTAEAFF
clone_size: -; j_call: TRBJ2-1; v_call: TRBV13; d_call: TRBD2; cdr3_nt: TGTGCCAGCAGGCTAGGACTAGCGGGATATTCTGAGCAGTTCTTC; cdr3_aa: CASRLGLAGYSEQFF
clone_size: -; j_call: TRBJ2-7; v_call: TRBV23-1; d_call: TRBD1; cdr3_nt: TGCGCCAGCAGTCATAAGGACAGGGGCTCCTACGAGCAGTACTTC; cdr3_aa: CASSHKDRGSYEQYF
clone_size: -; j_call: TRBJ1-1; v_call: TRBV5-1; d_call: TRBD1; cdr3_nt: TGCGCCAGCACAACAGGGGAGTTTGCGTGGACTGAAGCTTTCTTT; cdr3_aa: CASTTGEFAWTEAFF
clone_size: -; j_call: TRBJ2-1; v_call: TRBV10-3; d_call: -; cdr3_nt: TGTGCCATCAGGGCTAGCATAAGGAACCTCTCCTACAATGAGCAGTTCTTC; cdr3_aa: CAIRASIRNLSYNEQFF
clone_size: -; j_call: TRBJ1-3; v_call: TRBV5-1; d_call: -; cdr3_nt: TGCGCCAGCAGCGGAGGAGGTGGAAACACCATATATTTT; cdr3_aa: CASSGGGGNTIYF
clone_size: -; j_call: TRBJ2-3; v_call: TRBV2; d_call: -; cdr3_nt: TGTGCCAGTGGGACTGCCCCGGATACGCAGTATTTT; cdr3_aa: CASGTAPDTQYF
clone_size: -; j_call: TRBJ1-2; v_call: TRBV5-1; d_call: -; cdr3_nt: TGCGCCAGCAGCTTAACCAGGGTCTATGGCTACACCTTC; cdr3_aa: CASSLTRVYGYTF
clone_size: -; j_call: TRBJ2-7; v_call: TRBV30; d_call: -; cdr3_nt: TGTGCCTGGAGTGCCCTATGGGCTAGCGACTCCTACGAGCAGTACTTC; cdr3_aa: CAWSALWASDSYEQYF
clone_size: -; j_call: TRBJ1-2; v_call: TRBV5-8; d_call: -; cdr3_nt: TGTGCCAGCAGCTTGGCGCACAGGTTCTATGGCTACACCTTC; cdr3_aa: CASSLAHRFYGYTF
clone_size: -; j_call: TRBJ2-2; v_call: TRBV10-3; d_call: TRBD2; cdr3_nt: TGTGCCATCAAATCGGGGAGGGGCGCCGACACCGGGGAGCTGTTTTTT; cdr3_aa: CAIKSGRGADTGELFF
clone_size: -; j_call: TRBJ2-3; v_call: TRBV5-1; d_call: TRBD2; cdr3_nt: TGCGCCAGCAGCTTACTAGCGGATGACACAGATACGCAGTATTTT; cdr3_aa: CASSLLADDTDTQYF
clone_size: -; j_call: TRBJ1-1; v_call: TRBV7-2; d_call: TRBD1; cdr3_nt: TGTGCCAGCAGCATATACAGGGGGCGCAAAACTGAAGCTTTCTTT; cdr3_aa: CASSIYRGRKTEAFF
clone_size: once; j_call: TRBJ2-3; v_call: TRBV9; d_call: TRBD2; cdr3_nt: TGTGCCAGCAGCGATTATGGCGGGGGGCCGGTGGTCACAGATACGCAGTATTTT; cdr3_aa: CASSDYGGGPVVTDTQYF
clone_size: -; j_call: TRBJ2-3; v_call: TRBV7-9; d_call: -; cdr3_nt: TGTGCCAGCAGCCCACAGGGAGGGGCATCAGATACGCAGTATTTT; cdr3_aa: CASSPQGGASDTQYF
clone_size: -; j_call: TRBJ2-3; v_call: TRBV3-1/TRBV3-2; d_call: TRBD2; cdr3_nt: TGTGCCAGCAGCCAAGGGGGAGGGCCCAGCACAGATACGCAGTATTTT; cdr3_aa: CASSQGGGPSTDTQYF
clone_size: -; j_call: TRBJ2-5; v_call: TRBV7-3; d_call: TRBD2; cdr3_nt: TGTGCCAGCAGCTTAAGGGCGGGGGGGCCGCGAGAGACCCAGTACTTC; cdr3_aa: CASSLRAGGPRETQYF
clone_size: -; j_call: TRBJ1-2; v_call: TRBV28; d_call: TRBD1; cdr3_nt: TGTGCCAGCAGTTATCAGGGGGACTATGGCTACACCTTC; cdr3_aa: CASSYQGDYGYTF
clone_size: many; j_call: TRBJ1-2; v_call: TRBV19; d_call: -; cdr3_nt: TGTGCCAGTAGTATTTTCTCCAGGACAGATAACTATGGCTACACCTTC; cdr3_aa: CASSIFSRTDNYGYTF
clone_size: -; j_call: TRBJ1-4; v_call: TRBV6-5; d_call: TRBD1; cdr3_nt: TGTGCCAGCAGACGCCAGCAGGGGGCTAATGAAAAACTGTTTTTT; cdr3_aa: CASRRQQGANEKLFF
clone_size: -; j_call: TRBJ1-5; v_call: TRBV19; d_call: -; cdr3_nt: TGTGCCAGTAGTATTGAAGGTGGGGGGGAGCCCCAGCATTTT; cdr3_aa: CASSIEGGGEPQHF
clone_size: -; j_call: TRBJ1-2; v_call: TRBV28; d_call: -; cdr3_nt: TGTGCCAGCAGTTCGCGGACAGCCTATGGCTACACCTTC; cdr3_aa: CASSSRTAYGYTF
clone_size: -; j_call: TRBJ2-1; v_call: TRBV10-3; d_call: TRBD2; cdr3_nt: TGTGCCACGGCCCCGCGGGAGGGAGCCTACAATGAGCAGTTCTTC; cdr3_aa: CATAPREGAYNEQFF
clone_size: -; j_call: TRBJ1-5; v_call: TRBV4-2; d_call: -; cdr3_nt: TGTGCCAGCAGCCATCTCGCAGGGAAGGGACAGCCCCAGCATTTT; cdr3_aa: CASSHLAGKGQPQHF